Presented here are 10 T cell receptor beta chains from one specimen sequenced in a study of CD8+CD57+ T cells in acquired aplastic anemia. Before being chosen for sequencing, patients had shown CD8+CD57+ cell expansion by flow cytometry. CDR3 and TCR beta VDJ profiling relied on a genomic DNA template. TCRdb re-called the reads with MiXCR, one entry per CDR3 protein. The table records 160,000 or so distinct CDR3 sequences, roughly two thirds of them present only once. Specimen: sorted CD4+, CD8+, or CD8+CD57+ T cells (not recorded which) from PBMCs. These receptors were taken from a human donor with aplastic anemia.

As regards this clonotype: Because the CDR3 is missing its conserved closing phenylalanine or tryptophan, this is likely a read error. J is TRBJ1-4 and V is TRBV7-9; no clear D gene. The CDR3 covers 15 residues. Germline-derived CDR1 and CDR2 are SEHNR and FQNEAQ (reference sequence). V was trimmed by 0 bases and J by 7 bases, leaving 12 bases between them. This CDR3 reads CASSLASGFAEKLFL. The CDR3 coding sequence is TGTGCCAGCAGCTTAGCCTCGGGGTTCGCTGAAAAACTGTTTCTT.

This clonotype was counted between two and nine times. V is TRBV5-1 and J is TRBJ2-7; perhaps TRBD1 as D (6 bases). The J call is doubtful: the DNA matches TRBJ2-1 better. The CDR3 runs 13 residues. The germline gives CDR1 SGHRS, CDR2 YFSETQ. Here the CDR3 reads CASSLGTAREQFF. CDR3 DNA: TGCGCCAGCAGCTTGGGGACAGCAAGGGAGCAGTTCTTC.

The chain uses TRBV12-3 or TRBV12-4 and TRBJ1-1, with 7 bases fitting TRBD1. The CDR3 is 14 amino acids. The J segment lost 5 bases and the V segment lost 5 bases, leaving 8 bases of the junction unmatched. The CDR3 here is CASSDRATETEAFF. Here the CDR3 DNA reads TGTGCCAGCAGTGACAGGGCCACTGAGACTGAAGCTTTCTTT.

This clonotype came up a few times. The chain uses TRBV7-3 and TRBJ1-6, with 9 bases that match TRBD1. V lost 5 bases to trimming and J lost 6 bases; unmatched junction nucleotides: 5. This CDR3 comprises 15 residues. In germline, CDR1 is SGHTA, CDR2 FQGTGA. The CDR3 DNA reads as TGTGCCAGCAGCCAACAGGGGGCAGGTAATTCACCCCTCCACTTT. Translation: CASSQQGAGNSPLHF.

This sequence joins TRBV2 and TRBJ2-7; TRBD1 agrees at 7 bases. This CDR3 comprises 13 residues. Germline V gene sequence: CDR1 SNHLY, CDR2 FYNNEI. V shed 6 bases and J 4 bases; nucleotides not matched to a gene: 6. This chain's CDR3 is CASRTLQGYEQYF. The CDR3 DNA reads as TGTGCCAGCAGAACTTTACAGGGGTACGAGCAGTACTTC.

J is TRBJ1-1 and V is TRBV7-9; D is unresolved. This CDR3 spans 13 amino acids. Trimming took 8 bases from V and 4 from J, leaving 14 bases between them. From germline, CDR1 is SEHNR and CDR2 FQNEAQ (reference sequence). This chain's CDR3 is CASSTQGSTEAFF. DNA of the CDR3: TGTGCCAGCTCCACACAAGGGTCCACTGAAGCTTTCTTT.

V gene TRBV7-9 combines with J gene TRBJ2-7; 13 positions match TRBD2. Germline lookup yields CDR1 SEHNR and CDR2 FQNEAQ (reference sequence). The CDR3 has 16 amino acids. V was clipped by 5 bases and J by 3 bases; unmatched bases: 7. Written as DNA, the CDR3 is TGTGCCAGCAGCGGAACTAGCGGGAGGGCCGTCTACGAGCAGTACTTC. It specifies CASSGTSGRAVYEQYF.

This clonotype was recorded once. The junction departs from germline at one end; a sequencing error may be responsible. This chain links TRBV9 with TRBJ2-1, with D perhaps matching TRBD2 (6 bases). This CDR3 is 15 amino acids long. Looked up from germline, CDR1 is SGDLS and CDR2 is YYNGEE. CDR3 protein: CASSPIGGPEDEQFF. In DNA form, the CDR3 reads TGCGCCAGCAGCCCGATAGGAGGGCCGGAGGATGAGCAGTTCTTC.

The V call is TRBV7-9, the J call TRBJ2-5; D is undetermined. The germline V gene has CDR1 SEHNR and CDR2 FQNEAQ (reference sequence). V gave up 5 bases and J gave up 11 bases, with 18 bases separating them. This CDR3 contains 13 residues. The CDR3 loop reads CASSPDWTYGQYF. DNA for the CDR3: TGTGCCAGCAGCCCCGACTGGACCTACGGGCAGTACTTC.

This clonotype was found many times. The chain couples TRBV25-1 to TRBJ1-5; D not resolved. In germline, CDR1 is MGHDK, CDR2 SYGVNS. The V end was cut by 0 bases, the J end by 3 bases, with 9 bases between. The CDR3 is made up of 15 amino acids. The CDR3 is CASSEYAEFNQPQHF. The CDR3 bases are TGTGCCAGCAGTGAATATGCTGAGTTCAATCAGCCCCAGCATTTT.